This T cell receptor (beta chain) stems from a study of T cell repertoires in cytomegalovirus infection. Study background: CMV epitopes in the study were HLA-C-restricted (recently identified) and HLA-B-restricted (well studied). Shared public TCR beta signatures pointed to both CMV infection and a matching HLA type. Whole-study results and caveats: Carriers of CMV and the relevant HLA type were discriminated by public TCR beta frequency. HLA-C-restricted CMV-specific TCR beta clonotypes were dominant in the ex vivo response.

The CDR3 is 13 residues long. Trimming took 4 bases from V and 3 from J; bases not matched to a gene: 6. The germline gives CDR1 SQVTM, CDR2 ANQGSEA. In the case of this clonotype: The antigen is undetermined.

TCRdb ran MiXCR on the reads and lists one entry per CDR3 protein. The repertoire holds approximately 730,000 distinct CDR3 sequences, with almost 30% as singletons. The sequence derives from a human donor in good health (CMV status not recorded). Some clones in this sample may be carry-over from other donors' samples. V gene TRBV29-1 combines with J gene TRBJ2-7; 7 positions agree with TRBD2. Here the sequenced sample was cultured CD8+ T cells from PBMCs, taken from culture after CMV antigen stimulation. CDR3 region: CSVASGDRYEQYV. CDR3 coding DNA: TGCAGCGTTGCCAGCGGGGATCGCTACGAGCAGTACGTC.